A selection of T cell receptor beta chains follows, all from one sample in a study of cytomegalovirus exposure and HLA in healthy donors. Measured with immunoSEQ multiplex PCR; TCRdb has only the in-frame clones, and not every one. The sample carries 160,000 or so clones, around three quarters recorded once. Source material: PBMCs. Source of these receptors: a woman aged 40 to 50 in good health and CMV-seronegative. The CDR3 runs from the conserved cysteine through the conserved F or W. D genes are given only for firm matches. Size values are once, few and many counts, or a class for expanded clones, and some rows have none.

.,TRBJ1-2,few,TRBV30,TGTGCCTGGGGGCGGGGGGCCTGGTCGGGTGGCTACACCTTC,CAWGRGAWSGGYTF
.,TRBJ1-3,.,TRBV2,TGTGCCAGCAGTTTAAGCGTCTCTGGAAACACCATATATTTT,CASSLSVSGNTIYF
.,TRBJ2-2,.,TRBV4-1,TGCGCCAGCAGCCAAGATCGTTTCGAGGGGGAGCTGTTTTTT,CASSQDRFEGELFF
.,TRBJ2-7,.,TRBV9,TGTGCCAGCAGCCCAGGTAGCTCCTACGAGCAGTACTTC,CASSPGSSYEQYF
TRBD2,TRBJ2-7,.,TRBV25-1,TGTGCCAGCAGTGGGGGGGACCGACTAGCGGACTCCTACGAGCAGTACTTC,CASSGGDRLADSYEQYF
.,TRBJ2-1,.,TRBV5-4,TGTGCCAGCAGCTTCGGTCCGAGCTCCTACAATGAGCAGTTCTTC,CASSFGPSSYNEQFF
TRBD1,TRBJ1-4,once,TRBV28,TGTGCCAGCAGTCTCCAGACAGGGGGTAATGAAAAACTGTTTTTT,CASSLQTGGNEKLFF
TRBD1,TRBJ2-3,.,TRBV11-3,TGTGCCTCGCAGGGGACAGGGGTGACAGATACGCAGTATTTT,CASQGTGVTDTQYF
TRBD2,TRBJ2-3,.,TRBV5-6,TGTGCCAGCAGCTGGGGAGGGGGCACAGATACGCAGTATTTT,CASSWGGGTDTQYF
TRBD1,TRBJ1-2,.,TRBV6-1,TGTGCCGTTGCTGACGTACAGGGGATAAGGGGCTACACCTTC,CAVADVQGIRGYTF
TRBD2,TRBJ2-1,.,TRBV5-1,TGCGCCAGCAGTGGGGGACTAGCCCCCGGCAATGAGCAGTTCTTC,CASSGGLAPGNEQFF
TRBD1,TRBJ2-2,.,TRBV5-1,TGCGCCAGCAGCTTGCCGGGACAGAGGAACACCGGGGAGCTGTTTTTT,CASSLPGQRNTGELFF
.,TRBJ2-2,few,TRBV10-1,TGCGCCAGCAGTGTGGACGGGCCGGGGGGGGAGCTGTTTTTT,CASSVDGPGGELFF
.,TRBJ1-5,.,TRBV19,TGTGCCAGTAGTATAGATCTGGGCAGGAGTGGGACTTATCAGCCCCAGCATTTT,CASSIDLGRSGTYQPQHF
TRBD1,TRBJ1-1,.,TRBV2,TGTGCCAGCACTACAGGGGAAGGCACTGAAGCTTTCTTT,CASTTGEGTEAFF
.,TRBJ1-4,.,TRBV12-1,TGTGCCAGAACCCACCGGGACAGTGGTGAAAAACTGTTTTTT,CARTHRDSGEKLFF
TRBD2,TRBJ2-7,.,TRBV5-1,TGCGCCAGCAGTTCGGGACTAGCGGGAGGAGCGAAGGTCTACGAGCAGTACTTC,CASSSGLAGGAKVYEQYF
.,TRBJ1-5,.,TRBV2,TGTGCCAGCAGTCCCGGGACACGCTCCGTCAATCAGCCCCAGCATTTT,CASSPGTRSVNQPQHF
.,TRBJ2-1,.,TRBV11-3,TGTGCCAGCAGCTTTAACTACAAGGGGGCCTACAATGAGCAGTTCTTC,CASSFNYKGAYNEQFF
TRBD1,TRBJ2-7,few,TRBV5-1,TGCGCCAGCAGCTTGGGACAGGGATTGTCCTACGAGCAGTACTTC,CASSLGQGLSYEQYF
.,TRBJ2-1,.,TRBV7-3,TGTGCCAGCAGCTTATGGGCGGGCATTAGCTCCTACAATGAGCAGTTCTTC,CASSLWAGISSYNEQFF
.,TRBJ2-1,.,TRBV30,TGTGCCTGGAGGCTCAGGGTCAGTGAGCAGTTCTTC,CAWRLRVSEQFF
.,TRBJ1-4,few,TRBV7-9,TGTGCCAGCAGCGGACAGTCTAATGAAAAACTGTTTTTT,CASSGQSNEKLFF
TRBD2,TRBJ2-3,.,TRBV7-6,TGTGCCAGCAGCTCTCGAGCGGGAGATACAGATACGCAGTATTTT,CASSSRAGDTDTQYF
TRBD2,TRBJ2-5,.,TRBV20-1,TGCAGTGCTTGGGGGGGGGAGACCCAGTACTTC,CSAWGGETQYF
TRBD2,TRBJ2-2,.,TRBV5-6,TGTGCCAGCAGCTTGACTAGCGGGAGGGCCAACACCGGGGAGCTGTTTTTT,CASSLTSGRANTGELFF
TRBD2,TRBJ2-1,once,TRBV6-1,TGTGCCAGCAGTTCCGGAACAGCGGGGTGGCAGTTCTTC,CASSSGTAGWQFF
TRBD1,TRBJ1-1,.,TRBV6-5,TGTGCCAGCAGTTACACGGGACAGGGACTGAGTGAAGCTTTCTTT,CASSYTGQGLSEAFF
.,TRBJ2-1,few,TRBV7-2,TGTGCCAGCAGCTTAGAGTTGCTAGTCTCCTACAATGAGCAGTTCTTC,CASSLELLVSYNEQFF
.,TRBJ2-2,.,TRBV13,TGTGCCAGCAGCTTGGGCACTTCGAACACCGGGGAGCTGTTTTTT,CASSLGTSNTGELFF
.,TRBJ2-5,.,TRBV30,TGTGCCTGGAGTGTACTCAGGGTTGGAGAGACCCAGTACTTC,CAWSVLRVGETQYF
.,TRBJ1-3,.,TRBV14,TGTGCCAGCAGCCAAAGTTGGGCAGGATCTGGAAACACCATATATTTT,CASSQSWAGSGNTIYF
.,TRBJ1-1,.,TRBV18,TGTGCCAGCTCACCACCGGGGGGAGTGAACACTGAAGCTTTCTTT,CASSPPGGVNTEAFF
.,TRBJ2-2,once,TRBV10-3,TGTGCCATCACCCATCCCAACACCGGGGAGCTGTTTTTT,CAITHPNTGELFF
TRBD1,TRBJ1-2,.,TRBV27,TGTGCCAGCAGCCCCTCACAGGGGGTGTCCTATGGCTACACCTTC,CASSPSQGVSYGYTF
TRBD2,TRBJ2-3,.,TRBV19,TGTGCCAGTAGCTCGGGGCTAGCGGTCACAGATACGCAGTATTTT,CASSSGLAVTDTQYF
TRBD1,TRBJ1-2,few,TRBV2,TGTGCCAGCAAAACTGACAGGGCCCGCGGCTACACCTTC,CASKTDRARGYTF
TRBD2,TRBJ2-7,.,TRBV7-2,TGTGCCAGCAGCTTGGGGGGGAGTCCCCACGAGCAGTACTTC,CASSLGGSPHEQYF
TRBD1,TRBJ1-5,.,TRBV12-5,TGTGCTAGTGGTCCCCCCCCGGGACAGGAGGGTCAGCCCCAGCATTTT,CASGPPPGQEGQPQHF
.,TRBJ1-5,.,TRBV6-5,TGTGCCAGCAGTGGGACTCCTAGCAATCAGCCCCAGCATTTT,CASSGTPSNQPQHF
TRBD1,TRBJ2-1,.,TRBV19,TGTGCCAGTAGTATAGGAGACAGGGTATACAATGAGCAGTTCTTC,CASSIGDRVYNEQFF
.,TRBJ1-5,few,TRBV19,TGTGCCAGTAGTTTAACCCCCCAGGGGAATCAGCCCCAGCATTTT,CASSLTPQGNQPQHF
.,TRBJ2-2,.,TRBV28,TGTGCCAGCGGGGGGGGGCTCACCGGGGAGCTGTTTTTT,CASGGGLTGELFF
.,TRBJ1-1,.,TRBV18,TGTGCCAGCTCACCAATAGCGGGCGCCGGGACTGAAGCTTTCTTT,CASSPIAGAGTEAFF
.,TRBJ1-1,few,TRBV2,TGTGCCAGCACTAGAGACGGGGACACTGAAGCTTTCTTT,CASTRDGDTEAFF